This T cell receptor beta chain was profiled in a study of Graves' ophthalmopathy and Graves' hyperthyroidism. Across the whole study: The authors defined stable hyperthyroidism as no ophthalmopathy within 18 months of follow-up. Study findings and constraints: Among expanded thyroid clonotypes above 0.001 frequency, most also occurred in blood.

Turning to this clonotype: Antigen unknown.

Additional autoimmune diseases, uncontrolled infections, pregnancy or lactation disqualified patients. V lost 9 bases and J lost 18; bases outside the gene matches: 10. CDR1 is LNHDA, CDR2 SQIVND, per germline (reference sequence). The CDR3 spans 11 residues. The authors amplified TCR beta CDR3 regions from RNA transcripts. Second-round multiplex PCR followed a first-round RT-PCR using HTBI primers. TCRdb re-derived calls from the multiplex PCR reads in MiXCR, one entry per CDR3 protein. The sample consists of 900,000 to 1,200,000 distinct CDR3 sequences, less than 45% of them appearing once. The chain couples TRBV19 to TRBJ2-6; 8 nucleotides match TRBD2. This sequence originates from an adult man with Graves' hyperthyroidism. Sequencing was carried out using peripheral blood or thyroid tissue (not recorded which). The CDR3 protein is CASGRGPQETF. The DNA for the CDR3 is TGTGCCAGCGGGAGGGGACCACAAGAGACTTTC.